The T cell receptor beta chain described here comes from a study of blood T cell repertoires in COVID-19. Across the whole study: Samples came from the United States, Italy and Spain, spanning acute and convalescent COVID-19.

Authors' processing steps: By means of reference gene primer amplification, nucleated cell counts were estimated. Using immunoSEQ multiplex PCR, the repertoire was profiled, and TCRdb retains in-frame clones only, with some absent. V, J and clone size derive from that table, while D and trimming were established from the DNA sequence. The sample contains about 470,000 clones, around 87% of which appear only once. Categorization into cohorts depended on clinical history that participants reported. Trimming cost V 2 bases and J 0 bases, with 5 bases left between them. Germline assignment: CDR1 GTSNPN and CDR2 SVGIG (reference sequence). This CDR3 contains 12 residues.

The sequence was obtained from a woman between 18 and 29 years old who had recovered from COVID-19. The chain links TRBV30 to TRBJ2-7; no firm D call. Sequencing was carried out using PBMCs or T cells enriched from blood (not recorded which). CDR3 DNA sequence: TGTGCCTGGAGTAGAGTCTCCTACGAGCAGTACTTC. It encodes CAWSRVSYEQYF.